This entry lists 4 T cell receptor beta chains sequenced from one sample in a study of STAT5B mutations in CD4+ large granular lymphocyte leukemia (dated by TCRdb to between 2021 and 2024). Libraries came from the immunoSEQ multiplex PCR assay. TCRdb holds this immuneACCESS table with in-frame rearrangements only. Some clones are missing; in checked studies, unresolved V genes explain under half, and the rest has no known cause. The sample includes under 35,000 clones, with more than 65% observed a single time. Roughly 2% of the sample is in the top ten clones. Sequenced material: CD4+ T cells from blood buffy coats. Source of these receptors: a human donor in good health.

This chain uses TRBV6-5 with TRBJ2-5; D is unresolved. The germline gives CDR1 MNHEY, CDR2 SVGAGI. CDR3 length: 15 amino acids. V was clipped by 0 bases and J by 3 bases, with 11 bases between them. The DNA for the CDR3 is TGTGCCAGCAGTTACTCGGACCACAACGAAGAGACCCAGTACTTC. Residues: CASSYSDHNEETQYF.

The chain has TRBV28 and TRBJ1-2; 9 nucleotides match TRBD1. The CDR3 loop spans 18 amino acids. CDR1 and CDR2 from the germline V gene are MDHEN and SYDVKM. The V segment lost 6 bases and the J segment 3 bases; nucleotides outside the gene matches: 17. The CDR3 is CASRISTGTGFTDYGYTF. In DNA, the CDR3 is TGTGCCAGCAGAATATCCACCGGGACAGGGTTTACGGACTATGGCTACACCTTC.

The V call is TRBV27, the J call TRBJ2-6; D is perhaps TRBD1 or TRBD2 (6 bases each). The CDR3 totals 16 residues. Trimming took 8 bases from V and 0 from J, leaving 14 bases between them. Germline assignment: CDR1 MNHEY and CDR2 SMNVEV (reference sequence). The CDR3 nucleotides are TGTGCCAGCTGGGGGGCCGGTATCTCTGGGGCCAACGTCCTGACTTTC. This codes for CASWGAGISGANVLTF.

The chain links TRBV19 to TRBJ1-2; 9 bases fit TRBD1. CDR1 and CDR2 (germline): LNHDA, SQIVND (reference sequence). This CDR3 has 15 residues. V shed 3 bases, J shed 6 bases, and the junction held 8 bases outside the gene matches. CDR3 DNA: TGTGCCAGTAGTATTTTGGCGGGACAGGGCCATGGCTACACCTTC. Its protein product is CASSILAGQGHGYTF.